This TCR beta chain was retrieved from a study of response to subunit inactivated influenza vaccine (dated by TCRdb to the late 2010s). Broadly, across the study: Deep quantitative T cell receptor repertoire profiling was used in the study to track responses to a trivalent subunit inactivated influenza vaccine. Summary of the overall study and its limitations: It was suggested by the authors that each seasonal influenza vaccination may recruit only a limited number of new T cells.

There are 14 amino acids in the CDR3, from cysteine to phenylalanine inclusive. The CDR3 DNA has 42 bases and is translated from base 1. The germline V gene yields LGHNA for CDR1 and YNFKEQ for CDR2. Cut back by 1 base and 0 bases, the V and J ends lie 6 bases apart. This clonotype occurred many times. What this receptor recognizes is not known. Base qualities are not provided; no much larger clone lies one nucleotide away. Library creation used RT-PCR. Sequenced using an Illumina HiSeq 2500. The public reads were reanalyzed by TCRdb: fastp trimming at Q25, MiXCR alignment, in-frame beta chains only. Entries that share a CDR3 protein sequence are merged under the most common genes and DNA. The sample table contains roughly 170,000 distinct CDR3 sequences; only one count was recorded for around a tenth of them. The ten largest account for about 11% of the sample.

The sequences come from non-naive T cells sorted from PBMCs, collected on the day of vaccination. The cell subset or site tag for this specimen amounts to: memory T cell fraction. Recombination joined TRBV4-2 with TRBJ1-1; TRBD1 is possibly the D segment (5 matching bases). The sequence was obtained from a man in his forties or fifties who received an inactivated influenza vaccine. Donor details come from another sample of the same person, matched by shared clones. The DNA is TGTGCCAGCAGCCAAGCGGGGGTGAACACTGAAGCTTTCTTT. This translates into CASSQAGVNTEAFF.